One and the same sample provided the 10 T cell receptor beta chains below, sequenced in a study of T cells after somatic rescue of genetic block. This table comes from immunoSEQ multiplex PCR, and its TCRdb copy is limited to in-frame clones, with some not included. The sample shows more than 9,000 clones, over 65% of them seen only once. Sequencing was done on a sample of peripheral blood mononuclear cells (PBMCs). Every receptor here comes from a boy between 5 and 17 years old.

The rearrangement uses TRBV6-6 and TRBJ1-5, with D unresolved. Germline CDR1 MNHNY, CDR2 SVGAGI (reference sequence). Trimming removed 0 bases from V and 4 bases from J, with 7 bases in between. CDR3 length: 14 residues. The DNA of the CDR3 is TGTGCCAGCAGTTACTCTTATCCTAATCAGCCCCAGCATTTT. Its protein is CASSYSYPNQPQHF.

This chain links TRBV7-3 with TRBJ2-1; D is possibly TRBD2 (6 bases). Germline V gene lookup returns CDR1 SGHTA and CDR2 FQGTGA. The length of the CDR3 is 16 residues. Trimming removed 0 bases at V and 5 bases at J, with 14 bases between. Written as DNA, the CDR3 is TGTGCCAGCAGCTTAACCAGTGGCGGGATGAACAATGAGCAGTTCTTC. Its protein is CASSLTSGGMNNEQFF.

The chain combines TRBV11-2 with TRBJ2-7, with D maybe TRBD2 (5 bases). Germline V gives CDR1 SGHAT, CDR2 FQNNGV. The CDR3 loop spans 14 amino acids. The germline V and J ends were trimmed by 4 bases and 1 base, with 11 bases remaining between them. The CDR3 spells CASSSGLLSYEQYF. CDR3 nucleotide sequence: TGTGCCAGCAGCTCCGGACTGCTTTCCTACGAGCAGTACTTC.

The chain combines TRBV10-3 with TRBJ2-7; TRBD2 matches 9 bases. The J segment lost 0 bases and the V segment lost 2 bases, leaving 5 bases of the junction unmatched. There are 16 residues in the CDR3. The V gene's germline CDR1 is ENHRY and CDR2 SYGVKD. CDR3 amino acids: CAISEPGLATSYEQYF. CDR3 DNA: TGTGCCATCAGTGAGCCAGGACTAGCGACCTCCTACGAGCAGTACTTC.

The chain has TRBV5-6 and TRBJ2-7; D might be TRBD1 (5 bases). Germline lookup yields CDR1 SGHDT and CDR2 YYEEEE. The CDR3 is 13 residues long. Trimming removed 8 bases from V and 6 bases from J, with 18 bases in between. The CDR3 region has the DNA TGTGCCAGTACCAGGTGGGCAGGGCGCGAGCAGTACTTC. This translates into CASTRWAGREQYF.

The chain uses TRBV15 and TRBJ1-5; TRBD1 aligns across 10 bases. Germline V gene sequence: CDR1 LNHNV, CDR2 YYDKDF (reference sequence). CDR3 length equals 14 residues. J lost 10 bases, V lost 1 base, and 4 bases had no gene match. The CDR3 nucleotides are TGTGCCACCAGCAGAGCGGGGACAGGGGAACCCCAGCATTTT. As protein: CATSRAGTGEPQHF.

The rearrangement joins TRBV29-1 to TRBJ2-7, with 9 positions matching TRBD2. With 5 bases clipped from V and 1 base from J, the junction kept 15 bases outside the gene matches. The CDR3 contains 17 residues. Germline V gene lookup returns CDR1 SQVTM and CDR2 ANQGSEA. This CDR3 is CSVSPWLAGWYSYEQYF. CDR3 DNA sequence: TGCAGCGTTTCCCCCTGGCTAGCGGGATGGTATTCCTACGAGCAGTACTTC.

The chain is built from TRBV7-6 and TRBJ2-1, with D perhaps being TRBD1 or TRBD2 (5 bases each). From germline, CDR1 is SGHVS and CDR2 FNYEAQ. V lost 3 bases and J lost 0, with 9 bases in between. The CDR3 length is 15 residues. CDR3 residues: CASSFRDLSYNEQFF. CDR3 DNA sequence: TGTGCCAGCAGCTTCCGGGACCTCTCCTACAATGAGCAGTTCTTC.

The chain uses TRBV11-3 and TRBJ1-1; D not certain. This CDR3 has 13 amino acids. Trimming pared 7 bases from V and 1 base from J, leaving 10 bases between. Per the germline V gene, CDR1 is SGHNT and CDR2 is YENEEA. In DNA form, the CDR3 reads TGTGCCAGCATAACAGAGGGGAACACTGAAGCTTTCTTT. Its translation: CASITEGNTEAFF.

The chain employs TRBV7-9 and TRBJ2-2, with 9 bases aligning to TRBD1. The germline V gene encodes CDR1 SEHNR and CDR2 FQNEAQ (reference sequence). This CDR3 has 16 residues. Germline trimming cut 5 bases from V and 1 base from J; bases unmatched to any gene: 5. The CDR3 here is CASSRRTGVNTGELFF. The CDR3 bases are TGTGCCAGCAGCCGTCGGACAGGGGTGAACACCGGGGAGCTGTTTTTT. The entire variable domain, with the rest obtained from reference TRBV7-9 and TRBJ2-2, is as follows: DTGVSQNPRHKITKRGQNVTFRCDPISEHNRLYWYRQTLGQGPEFLTYFQNEAQLEKSRLLSDRFSAERPKGSFSTLEIQRTEQGDSAMYLCASSRRTGVNTGELFFGEGSRLTVL.